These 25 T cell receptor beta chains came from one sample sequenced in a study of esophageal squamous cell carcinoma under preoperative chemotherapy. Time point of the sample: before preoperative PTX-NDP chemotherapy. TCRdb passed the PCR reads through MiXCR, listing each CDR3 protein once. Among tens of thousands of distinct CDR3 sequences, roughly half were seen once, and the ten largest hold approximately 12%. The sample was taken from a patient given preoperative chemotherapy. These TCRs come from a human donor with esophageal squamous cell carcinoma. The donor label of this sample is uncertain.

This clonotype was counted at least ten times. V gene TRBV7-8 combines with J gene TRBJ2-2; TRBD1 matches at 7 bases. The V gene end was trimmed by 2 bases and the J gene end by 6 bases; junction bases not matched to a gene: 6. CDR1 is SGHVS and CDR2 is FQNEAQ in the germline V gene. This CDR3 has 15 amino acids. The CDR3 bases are TGTGCCAGCAGCTTAAATAGGGGGCGGTCCGGGGAGCTGTTTTTT. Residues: CASSLNRGRSGELFF.

This chain's CDR3 is CASGRGAGGPETQYF. CDR3 sequence (DNA): TGTGCCAGCGGGAGAGGGGCCGGGGGCCCAGAGACCCAGTATTTT. The rearrangement joins TRBV7-2 to TRBJ2-3; the D call may be TRBD1 or TRBD2 (6 bases each). The CDR3 length is 15 residues. Germline CDR1 SGHTA, CDR2 FQGNSA. Trimming stripped 8 bases from V and 12 bases from J, with 27 bases between.

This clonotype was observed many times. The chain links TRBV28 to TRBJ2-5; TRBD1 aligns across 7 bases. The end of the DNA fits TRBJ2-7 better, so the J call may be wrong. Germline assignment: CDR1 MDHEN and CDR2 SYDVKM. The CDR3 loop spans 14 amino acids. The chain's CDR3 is CASKSRDRTYEQYF. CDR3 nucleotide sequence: TGTGCCAGCAAATCACGGGACAGAACCTACGAGCAGTACTTC.

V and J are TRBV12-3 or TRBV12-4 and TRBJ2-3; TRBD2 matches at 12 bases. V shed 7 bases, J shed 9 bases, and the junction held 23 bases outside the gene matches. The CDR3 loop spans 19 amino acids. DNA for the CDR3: TGTGCCAGCAACTCGGGCGGACTAGCGGGGCAGCGGTCCAAAAACACGCAGTATTTT. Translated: CASNSGGLAGQRSKNTQYF.

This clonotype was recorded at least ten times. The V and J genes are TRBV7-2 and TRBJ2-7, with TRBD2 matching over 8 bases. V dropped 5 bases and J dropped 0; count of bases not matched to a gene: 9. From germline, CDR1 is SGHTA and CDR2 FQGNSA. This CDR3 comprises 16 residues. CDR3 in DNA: TGTGCCAGCAGCCGTCGGGGGGGAGAGAGCTCCTACGAGCAGTACTTC. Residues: CASSRRGGESSYEQYF.

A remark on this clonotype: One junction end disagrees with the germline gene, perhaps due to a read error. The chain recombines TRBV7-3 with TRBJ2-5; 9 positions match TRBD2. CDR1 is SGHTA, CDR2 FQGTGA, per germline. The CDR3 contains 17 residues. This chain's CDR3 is CASSFIPAGGIKDTQYF. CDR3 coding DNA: TGTGCCAGCAGCTTCATACCGGCGGGAGGGATCAAAGACACCCAGTACTTC.

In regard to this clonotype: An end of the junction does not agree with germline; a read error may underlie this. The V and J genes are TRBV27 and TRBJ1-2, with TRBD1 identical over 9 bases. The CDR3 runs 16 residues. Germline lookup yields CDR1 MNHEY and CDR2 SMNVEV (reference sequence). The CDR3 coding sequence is TGTGCCAGCAGTCTATCGGGACAGGGAGCTAACTATGGCTACACCTTC. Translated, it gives CASSLSGQGANYGYTF.

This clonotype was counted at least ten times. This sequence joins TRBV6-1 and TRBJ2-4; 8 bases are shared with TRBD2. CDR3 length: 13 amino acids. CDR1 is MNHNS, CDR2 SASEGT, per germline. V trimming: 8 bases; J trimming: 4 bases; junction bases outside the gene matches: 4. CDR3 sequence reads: CASSGGGKNIQYF. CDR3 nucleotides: TGTGCCAGCTCGGGAGGGGGGAAAAACATTCAGTACTTC.

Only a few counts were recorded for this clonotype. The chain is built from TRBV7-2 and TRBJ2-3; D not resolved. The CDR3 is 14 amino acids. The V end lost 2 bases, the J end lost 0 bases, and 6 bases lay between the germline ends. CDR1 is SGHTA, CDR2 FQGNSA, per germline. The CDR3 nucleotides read TGTGCCAGCAGCTTACAGCGTAGCACAGATACGCAGTATTTT. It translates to CASSLQRSTDTQYF.

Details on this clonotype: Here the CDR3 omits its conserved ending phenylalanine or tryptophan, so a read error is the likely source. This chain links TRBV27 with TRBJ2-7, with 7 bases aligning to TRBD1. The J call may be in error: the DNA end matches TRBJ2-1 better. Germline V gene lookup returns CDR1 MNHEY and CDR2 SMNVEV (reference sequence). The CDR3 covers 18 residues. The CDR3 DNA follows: TGTGCCAGCAGTTTCGAAGCGATCCGACAGGGCAAATACAATGAGCAGTTCTGC. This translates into CASSFEAIRQGKYNEQFC.

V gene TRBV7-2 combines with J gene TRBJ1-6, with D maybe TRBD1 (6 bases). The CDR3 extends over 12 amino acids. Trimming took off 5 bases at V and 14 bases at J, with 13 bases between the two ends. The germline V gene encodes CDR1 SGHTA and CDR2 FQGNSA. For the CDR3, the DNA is TGTGCCAGCAGCCTACAGGGAATCACCCTCCACTTT. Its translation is CASSLQGITLHF.

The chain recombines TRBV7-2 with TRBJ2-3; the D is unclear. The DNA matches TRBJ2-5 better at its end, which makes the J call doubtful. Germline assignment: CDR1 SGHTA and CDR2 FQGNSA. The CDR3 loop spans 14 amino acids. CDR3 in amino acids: CARSAGGPADTQYF. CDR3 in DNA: TGTGCCAGGAGCGCAGGCGGTCCCGCAGATACCCAGTACTTC.

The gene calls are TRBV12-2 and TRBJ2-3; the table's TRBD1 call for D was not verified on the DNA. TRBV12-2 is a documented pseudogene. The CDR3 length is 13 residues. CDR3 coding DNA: TGTGGCCTCCAGGGTGTGACGACAGATACGCAGTTTTTT. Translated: CGLQGVTTDTQFF.

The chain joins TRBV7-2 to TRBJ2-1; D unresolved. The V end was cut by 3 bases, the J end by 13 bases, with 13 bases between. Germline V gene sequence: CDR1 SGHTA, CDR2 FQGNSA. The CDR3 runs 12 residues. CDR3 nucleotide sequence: TGTGCCAGCAGCTTGGACCGAGAGACCCAGTTCTTC. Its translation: CASSLDRETQFF.

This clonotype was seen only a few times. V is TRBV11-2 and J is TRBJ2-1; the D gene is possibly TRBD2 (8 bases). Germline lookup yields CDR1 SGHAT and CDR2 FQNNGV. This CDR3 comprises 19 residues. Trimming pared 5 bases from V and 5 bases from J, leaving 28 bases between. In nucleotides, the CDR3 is TGTGCCAGCAGCCCGACAGGGTCCCGAATTAGCGGGAAAAACAATGAGCAGTTCTTC. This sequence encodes CASSPTGSRISGKNNEQFF.

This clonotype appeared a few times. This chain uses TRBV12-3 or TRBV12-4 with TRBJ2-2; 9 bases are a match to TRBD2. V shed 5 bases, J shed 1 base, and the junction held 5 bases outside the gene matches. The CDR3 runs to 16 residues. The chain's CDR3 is CASSPMTSGNTGELFF. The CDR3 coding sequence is TGTGCCAGCAGTCCGATGACTAGCGGGAACACCGGGGAGCTGTTTTTT.

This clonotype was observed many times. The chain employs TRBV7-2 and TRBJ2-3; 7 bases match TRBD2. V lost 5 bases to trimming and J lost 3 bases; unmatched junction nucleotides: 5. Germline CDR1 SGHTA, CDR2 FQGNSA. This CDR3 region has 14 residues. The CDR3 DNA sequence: TGTGCCAGCAGCCTTAGCGGGCCGACAGATACGCAGTATTTT. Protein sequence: CASSLSGPTDTQYF.

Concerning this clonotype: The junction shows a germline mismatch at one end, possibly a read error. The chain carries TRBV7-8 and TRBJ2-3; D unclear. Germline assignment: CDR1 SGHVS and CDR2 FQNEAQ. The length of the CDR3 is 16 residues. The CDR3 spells CASSLEGRLSKNTQYF. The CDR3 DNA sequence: TGTGCCAGCAGCTTAGAGGGTCGACTTAGCAAAAATACGCAGTATTTC.

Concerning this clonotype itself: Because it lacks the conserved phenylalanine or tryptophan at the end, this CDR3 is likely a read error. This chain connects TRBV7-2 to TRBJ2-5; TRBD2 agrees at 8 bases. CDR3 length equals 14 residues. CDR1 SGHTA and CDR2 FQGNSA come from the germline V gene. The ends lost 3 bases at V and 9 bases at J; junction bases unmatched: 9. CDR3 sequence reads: CASSFFSGEASQYL. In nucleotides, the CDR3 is TGTGCCAGCAGCTTTTTTAGCGGGGAAGCGTCCCAGTACTTG.

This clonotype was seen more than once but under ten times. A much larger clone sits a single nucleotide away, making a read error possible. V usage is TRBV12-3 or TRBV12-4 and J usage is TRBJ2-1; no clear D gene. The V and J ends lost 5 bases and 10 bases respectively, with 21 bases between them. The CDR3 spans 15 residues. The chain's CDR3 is CASSPAKGNTYEQFF. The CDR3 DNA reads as TGTGCCAGCAGTCCAGCTAAAGGTAATACCTACGAGCAGTTCTTC.

CDR3 residues: CASSLDPPIAGRAKNTQYF. The CDR3 DNA follows: TGTGCCAGCAGCTTGGATCCGCCCATCGCCGGCCGAGCCAAAAACACCCAGTACTTC. This chain links TRBV7-6 with TRBJ2-4; unclear D gene. V was trimmed by 3 bases and J by 13 bases, leaving 34 bases between them. Germline values: CDR1 SGHVS, CDR2 FNYEAQ. The CDR3 covers 19 residues.

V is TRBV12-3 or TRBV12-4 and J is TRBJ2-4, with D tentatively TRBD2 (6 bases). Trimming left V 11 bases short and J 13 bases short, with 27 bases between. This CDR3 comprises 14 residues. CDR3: CAWTWRGAKKIQYF. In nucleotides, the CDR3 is TGTGCCTGGACCTGGCGCGGGGCCAAAAAGATCCAGTACTTC.

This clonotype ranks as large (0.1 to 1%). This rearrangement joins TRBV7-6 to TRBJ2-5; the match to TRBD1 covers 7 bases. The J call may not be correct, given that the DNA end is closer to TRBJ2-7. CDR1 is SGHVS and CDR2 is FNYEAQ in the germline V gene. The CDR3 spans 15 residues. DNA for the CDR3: TGTGCCAGCAGCCAGACAGGGCAGGACTTGCACGAGCAGTACTTC. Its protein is CASSQTGQDLHEQYF.

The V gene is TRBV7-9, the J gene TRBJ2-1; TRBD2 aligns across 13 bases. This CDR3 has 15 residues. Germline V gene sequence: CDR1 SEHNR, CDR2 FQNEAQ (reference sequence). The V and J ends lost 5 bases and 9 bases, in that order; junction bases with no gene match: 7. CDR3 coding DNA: TGTGCCAGCAGCCCTGGACTAGCGGGAGAGTCTGAGCAGTTCTTC. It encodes CASSPGLAGESEQFF.

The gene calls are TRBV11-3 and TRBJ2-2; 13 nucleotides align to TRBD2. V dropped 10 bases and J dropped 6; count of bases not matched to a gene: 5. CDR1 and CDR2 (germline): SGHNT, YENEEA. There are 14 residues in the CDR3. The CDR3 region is CATRGLAGPGELFF. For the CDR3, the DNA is TGTGCCACCAGGGGACTAGCGGGACCCGGGGAGCTGTTTTTT.